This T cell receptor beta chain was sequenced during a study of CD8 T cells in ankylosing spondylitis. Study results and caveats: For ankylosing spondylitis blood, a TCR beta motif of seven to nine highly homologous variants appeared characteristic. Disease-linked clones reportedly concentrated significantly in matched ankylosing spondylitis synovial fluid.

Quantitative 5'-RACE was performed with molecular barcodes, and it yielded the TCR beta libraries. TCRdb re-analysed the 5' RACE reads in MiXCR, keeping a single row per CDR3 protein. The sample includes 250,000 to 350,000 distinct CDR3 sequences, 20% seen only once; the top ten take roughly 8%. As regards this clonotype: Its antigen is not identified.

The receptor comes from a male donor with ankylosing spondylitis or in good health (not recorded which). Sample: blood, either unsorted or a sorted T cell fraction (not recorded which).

The DNA of the CDR3 is TGCAGCGCCGAACAGGGCGTGGATACGCAGTATTTT. Residues: CSAEQGVDTQYF. V usage is TRBV29-1 and J usage is TRBJ2-3; D possibly corresponds to TRBD1 (6 bases). The CDR3 consists of 12 residues. Looked up from germline, CDR1 is SQVTM and CDR2 is ANQGSEA. The V gene lost 7 bases and the J gene lost 6 bases, with 14 bases spanning the gap.